This is a list of T cell receptor beta chains from one sample in a study of graft-versus-host responses after intestinal transplantation. TCRdb's table, derived via immunoSEQ multiplex PCR, lists solely in-frame clones and lacks some. In the table there are about 97,000 clones, roughly 90% of which are singletons. The sample in question was PBMCs, obtained 450 to 480 days after intestinal transplant. These receptors were taken from a human patient who received an intestinal transplant, so some T cells may come from the graft donor. The CDR3 runs from the conserved cysteine through the conserved F or W. The D gene is left open where the match is weak. Rows give clone size only sometimes, using once, few, many, or a class for an expanded clone.

TRBJ1-4,once,TRBV5-8,16,.,TGTGCCAGCAGCCACGGGACGTCAGGAGCTAATGAAAAACTGTTTTTT,CASSHGTSGANEKLFF
TRBJ2-2,.,TRBV7-7,13,.,TGTGCTAGCAGCTCGAGCAACACCGGGGAGCTGTTTTTT,CASSSSNTGELFF
TRBJ1-1,.,TRBV5-8,13,.,TGTGCCAGCAGCTTTTTGAGGGGATTCGGAGCTTTCTTT,CASSFLRGFGAFF
TRBJ2-7,.,TRBV14,15,.,TGTGCCAGCAGCCCAGGGTCGGCAGGGCCCTACGAGCAGTACTTC,CASSPGSAGPYEQYF
TRBJ1-4,.,TRBV16,14,TRBD1,TGTGCCAGCAGCCGGGACAGGAATAATGAAAAACTGTTTTTT,CASSRDRNNEKLFF
TRBJ1-2,.,TRBV21-1,13,.,TGTGCCACCCACCCAAGGACAGGGGCTGGCTACACCTTC,CATHPRTGAGYTF
TRBJ2-1,.,TRBV9,16,.,TGTGCCAGCAGCGTAGGCGGGATGAGCTCCTACAATGAGCAGTTCTTC,CASSVGGMSSYNEQFF
TRBJ1-5,once,TRBV6-6,16,TRBD1,TGTGCCAGCGTAGAGCGGGACAGGGGCTTGGATCAGCCCCAGCATTTT,CASVERDRGLDQPQHF
TRBJ1-5,.,TRBV2,12,.,TGTGCCAGCAGTGGTGGTATACAGCCCCAGCATTTT,CASSGGIQPQHF
TRBJ1-1,.,TRBV18,14,.,TGTGCCAGCTCACCACCGTCGGTGAACACTGAAGCTTTCTTT,CASSPPSVNTEAFF
TRBJ1-6,few,TRBV6-1,14,.,TGTGCCAGCAGTCCGGGTCATTATAATTCACCCCTCCACTTT,CASSPGHYNSPLHF
TRBJ1-5,few,TRBV10-3,16,TRBD1,TGTGCCATCAGTGAGTCGGGGCAGGGGGGCAATCAGCCCCAGCATTTT,CAISESGQGGNQPQHF
TRBJ2-4,.,TRBV23-1,16,.,TGCGCCAGCAGTCAATCCCGGAACTCAGCCAAAAACATTCAGTACTTC,CASSQSRNSAKNIQYF
TRBJ2-5,.,TRBV6-5,14,TRBD2,TGTGCCAGCAGTGTTAGCGGGGGGTGGGAGACCCAGTACTTC,CASSVSGGWETQYF
TRBJ2-7,.,TRBV6-5,15,TRBD2,TGTGCCAGCAGCCTGCTAGCGGGGGATTCCTACGAGCAGTACTTC,CASSLLAGDSYEQYF
TRBJ2-2,.,TRBV7-9,17,TRBD2,TGTGCCAGCAGCTTTAGGAGTAGCGGGGAATACACCGGGGAGCTGTTTTTT,CASSFRSSGEYTGELFF
TRBJ2-1,.,TRBV7-3,15,.,TGTGCCAGCAGCTTAAACGGGGTTAGGGACAATGAGCAGTTCTTC,CASSLNGVRDNEQFF
TRBJ2-7,once,TRBV5-6,16,.,TGTGCCAGCAGCTTCCTGCCGGGGGGCCGAAGGTACGAGCAGTACTTC,CASSFLPGGRRYEQYF
TRBJ1-1,.,TRBV5-4,15,.,TGTGCCAGCAGCCCAGTACTCCAGGGGCCCACTGAAGCTTTCTTT,CASSPVLQGPTEAFF
TRBJ2-1,.,TRBV6-8,16,.,TGTGCCAGCAAAGCCTTAACGGGGGGCAAGGTGAATGAGCAGTTCTTC,CASKALTGGKVNEQFF
TRBJ1-2,.,TRBV27,14,.,TGTGCCAGCAGTATGGACAGTTTTAACTATGGCTACACCTTC,CASSMDSFNYGYTF
TRBJ1-5,.,TRBV5-8,15,.,TGTGCCAGCAGCCGGGGACGGAATACCAATCAGCCCCAGCATTTT,CASSRGRNTNQPQHF
TRBJ2-2,.,TRBV7-3,13,.,TGTGCCAGCAGCTTTCGGCTCACCGGGGAGCTGTTTTTT,CASSFRLTGELFF
TRBJ2-2,.,TRBV9,13,.,TGTGCCAGCAGCCCCGGTGACACCGGGGAGCTGTTTTTT,CASSPGDTGELFF
TRBJ2-7,.,TRBV21-1,14,.,TGTGCCAGCAGCCTTGGACAGGGGACCTACGAGCAGTACTTC,CASSLGQGTYEQYF
TRBJ2-2,.,TRBV19,15,TRBD1,TGTGCCAGTAGTATTTGGACAGGGAACACCGGGGAGCTGTTTTTT,CASSIWTGNTGELFF
TRBJ1-2,once,TRBV6-5,15,.,TGTGCCAGCAGCCTCGCGGGGCGGGGTGACTATGGCTACACCTTC,CASSLAGRGDYGYTF
TRBJ2-7,.,TRBV11-2,15,.,TGTGCCAGCAGCTTTGGGGCAGGGTTATTCTACGAGCAGTACTTC,CASSFGAGLFYEQYF
TRBJ1-2,.,TRBV19,11,.,TGTGCCAGTAGTTACCCGGATGGCTACACCTTC,CASSYPDGYTF
TRBJ2-5,.,TRBV7-8,17,.,TGTGCCAGCACCCCAGTTTGGGGGGACAAAAACCAAGAGACCCAGTACTTC,CASTPVWGDKNQETQYF
TRBJ2-3,.,TRBV5-4,13,TRBD1,TGTGCCAGCAGCCCGGACAGGGGAGATACGCAGTATTTT,CASSPDRGDTQYF
TRBJ1-4,.,TRBV5-5,13,.,TGTGCCAGCAGCTTGAGGGAGGGGCTATCCCTGGTTTTT,CASSLREGLSLVF
TRBJ2-3,.,TRBV11-2,15,TRBD2,TGTGCCAGCAGCTTACCTAGCGGGGGACTCGGTACGCAGTATTTT,CASSLPSGGLGTQYF